What follows describes a single T cell receptor (beta chain). Its antigen has not been determined. The sample holds no much larger clone one base away, and base qualities are not on file. V loses 3 bases at its end and J loses 4 bases; junction bases beyond the gene matches: 11. The CDR3 spans 16 residues, from the cysteine through the phenylalanine. Of all the DNA, just the CDR3 is kept, 48 bases in frame from base 1. From a lookup of the germline V gene, CDR1 and CDR2 are MGHRA and YSYEKL. The data derive from a study of a mutant IDH1 vaccine in newly diagnosed glioma (dated by TCRdb to the early 2020s). Concerning the study at large: Across visits V03 through V10, patients got a total of eight vaccinations, given in weeks 1, 3, 5, 7, 11, 15, 19 and 23. Before enrollment, patients had received standard therapy of radiotherapy alone, temozolomide alone, or radiochemotherapy with temozolomide; most received the combination. Peripheral blood was drawn at six visits: V03 (baseline), V05, V07, V10, V12 and V13. Vaccination started 4-6 weeks after radiotherapy alone, or was given together with temozolomide cycles in the groups whose treatment included chemotherapy. For exploratory analyses, fewer than 30 treated patients had longitudinal TCRB deep sequencing done wherever samples were available. Of the approximately 30 treated patients, roughly 60% were male and approximately 40% were female, and the mean age was approximately 40 years. General study outcomes and caveats: Immune responses induced by the vaccine were seen in roughly 92% of patients across multiple MHC alleles. Selection of PBMC samples for TCRB deep sequencing was based on availability. The authors stated that sample limitations prevented analyses of patient blood samples from being reproduced. Changes in the top peripheral T cell clonotypes picked up by TCRB sequencing did not appear to be linked to pseudoprogression.

Read against the paper, the sample's time point label means: week 23, last vaccination. Each vaccine dose was 300 ug of a 20-mer mutant IDH1 peptide in Montanide, given subcutaneously with topical imiquimod. Newly diagnosed WHO grade 3 or 4 IDH1-mutant astrocytomas showing loss of nuclear ATRX were present in the donors. The samples were drawn from NOA16, a multicentre, single-arm, open-label phase I trial in Germany that tested a mutant IDH1 peptide vaccine in humans for the first time. Genomic DNA for TCRB sequencing was extracted from EDTA blood using the DNeasy Blood and Tissue Kit. The library was produced with the immunoSEQ multiplex PCR assay. Following the manufacturer's protocol, the hsTCRB Kit was used to amplify rearranged TCR beta chain sequences. An Illumina MiSeq was used to sequence the TCRB libraries. Per the original workflow: Demultiplexing, trimming and gene mapping were performed with the kit vendor's proprietary platform. In its TCRdb copy, this immuneACCESS table keeps in-frame sequences only and misses some clones. Where compared with another copy, unresolved V genes explain less than half of these, and the others have no known cause. The V and J calls and the clone size are those of that table, but D and trimming were determined from the DNA. The sample data list around 60,000 clones, and around 83% of these were observed just once. Jointly, the top ten make up about 4% of the sample.

The specimen was PBMCs, collected from a glioma patient whose treatment included an IDH1 peptide vaccine. This receptor was obtained from a man aged 25 to 40 with glioma. The chain is encoded by TRBV4-1 joined to TRBJ2-7; a stretch of 8 junction bases matches TRBD1. The CDR3 protein sequence reads: CASSQASTGVLYEQYF. The DNA sequence is given as TGCGCCAGCAGCCAGGCTTCGACAGGGGTCCTATACGAGCAGTACTTC.